These 9 T cell receptor beta chains share one sample of origin, sequenced in a study of CD8+ T cells in alopecia areata. Reverse transcribed after extraction, RNA yielded cDNA as the sequencing template. Using immunoSEQ multiplex PCR, the repertoire was profiled, and TCRdb retains in-frame clones only, with some absent. The sample lists 150,000 to 200,000 clones; 50% to 70% were seen once. Treatment specified: oral pan-JAK inhibitor, 5-10 mg twice daily. The specimen comprised CD4+ T cells sorted from blood, sampled between weeks 47 and 50, from a patient treated with tofacitinib. Every receptor here comes from a human donor with alopecia areata.

V and J are TRBV30 and TRBJ1-5; possible D gene TRBD1, 5 bases. V shed 6 bases and J shed 6 bases, with 15 bases lying between them. This CDR3 has 13 amino acids. The germline V gene has CDR1 GTSNPN and CDR2 SVGIG (reference sequence). CDR3 nucleotides: TGTGCCTGCCCCAGGGAGTGGGGTCAGCCCCAGCATTTT. Encoded protein: CACPREWGQPQHF.

This clone was picked up a small number of times. The chain carries TRBV30 and TRBJ1-2, with 9 nucleotides matching TRBD1. Germline lookup yields CDR1 GTSNPN and CDR2 SVGIG (reference sequence). V gave up 5 bases and J gave up 3 bases; unmatched junction bases: 4. The CDR3 consists of 13 residues. CDR3 in DNA: TGTGCCTGGGGGACAGGGACGTACTATGGCTACACCTTC. It specifies CAWGTGTYYGYTF.

This clone was recorded a few times. V gene TRBV30 combines with J gene TRBJ2-3; a possible D gene is TRBD1 (5 bases). Germline CDR1 reads GTSNPN; CDR2 reads SVGIG (reference sequence). Trimming removed 0 bases at V and 1 base at J, with 11 bases between. The CDR3 runs 15 residues. CDR3 nucleotides: TGTGCCTGGAGTGTAGGGGCGGCCGGCACAGATACGCAGTATTTT. Its translation is CAWSVGAAGTDTQYF.

The chain uses TRBV2 and TRBJ2-3; D unclear. CDR1 is SNHLY, CDR2 FYNNEI, per germline. The CDR3 contains 13 residues. V gave up 7 bases and J gave up 2 bases, with 10 bases separating them. The CDR3 DNA sequence: TGTGCCAGCACTCAAGGGCTCACAGATACGCAGTATTTT. It is translated as CASTQGLTDTQYF. Together with reference TRBV2 and TRBJ2-3, the CDR3 gives the full variable domain: EPEVTQTPSHQVTQMGQEVILRCVPISNHLYFYWYRQILGQKVEFLVSFYNNEISEKSEIFDDQFSVERPDGSNFTLKIRSTKLEDSAMYFCASTQGLTDTQYFGPGTRLTVL.

The CDR3 nucleotides are TGTGCCAGCAGTGAATTTGACGGGACCCAGTACTTC. Translation gives CASSEFDGTQYF. The chain combines TRBV25-1 with TRBJ2-5; no reliable D call. Germline V gene sequence: CDR1 MGHDK, CDR2 SYGVNS. The V gene lost 1 base and the J gene lost 7 bases, with 7 bases spanning the gap. The CDR3 extends over 12 amino acids.

The rearrangement links TRBV2 to TRBJ2-3; D unresolved. V lost 7 bases and J 6 bases, leaving 17 bases between the germline ends. There are 14 residues in the CDR3. Germline V gene lookup returns CDR1 SNHLY and CDR2 FYNNEI. The CDR3 spells CASIGTTPRDTQYF. In DNA form, the CDR3 reads TGTGCCAGCATCGGAACGACCCCCCGCGATACGCAGTATTTT.

The chain combines TRBV30 with TRBJ1-2, with D maybe TRBD1 (5 bases). V dropped 0 bases and J dropped 8 bases, with 13 bases sitting between them. The CDR3 extends over 13 amino acids. Germline V gene data show CDR1 as GTSNPN and CDR2 as SVGIG (reference sequence). The CDR3 DNA follows: TGTGCCTGGAGTGTACTAGGGGTCCGGGGCTACACCTTC. Translation: CAWSVLGVRGYTF.

This chain connects TRBV29-1 to TRBJ2-3, with TRBD1 identical over 9 bases. CDR1 and CDR2 (germline): SQVTM, ANQGSEA. CDR3 length: 15 amino acids. V lost 5 bases, J lost 2 bases, and 8 bases stayed unmatched. The DNA of the CDR3 is TGCAGCGTTCGGACAGGGGAACCTTTCACAGATACGCAGTATTTT. It encodes CSVRTGEPFTDTQYF.

The chain carries TRBV6-6 and TRBJ2-3; D gene unclear. Germline CDR1 MNHNY, CDR2 SVGAGI (reference sequence). CDR3 size: 13 residues. Trimming left V 6 bases short and J 1 base short, with 8 bases between. CDR3 region: CASSIRGTDTQYF. The CDR3 nucleotides are TGTGCCAGCAGCATCCGAGGCACAGATACGCAGTATTTT.